This paragraph covers one T cell receptor (beta chain) sequence. The antigen is undetermined. Together with a sample-barcoded 5' primer, a J-beta primer mix was included in a second PCR lasting about 7 to 11 cycles. Each cDNA molecule carried a tag from a template-switch adaptor that contained 12 random nucleotides. Via MiXCR, TCRdb re-called the 5' RACE reads, giving one row per CDR3 protein. The sample holds hundreds of thousands of distinct CDR3 sequences, about 37% seen once. The authors extracted at least 5 micrograms of total RNA per sample. CDR1 SEHNR and CDR2 FQNEAQ come from the germline V gene (reference sequence). This CDR3 is built from 17 residues. V was trimmed by 5 bases and J by 5 bases, leaving 24 bases between them. The record originates from a study of blood T cells in healthy people across ages. General study findings and limits: Any conclusive comparison of naive versus antigen-experienced cells was prevented by using unsorted PBMCs. Estimates of total diversity, which came from one million sequenced T cells, were considered to be underestimates.

The sequencing input was blood. The chain uses TRBV7-9 and TRBJ1-2, with unresolved D. This TCR was recovered from a man aged 18 to 29 in good health. The CDR3 bases are TGTGCCAGCAGCCCAGACCCGGCCCGGTGGATTGGGTATGGCTACACCTTC. It yields the protein CASSPDPARWIGYGYTF.